Listed below are T cell receptor beta chains from one sample, sequenced in a study of blood T cell repertoires in COVID-19. Clones were read by immunoSEQ multiplex PCR, and TCRdb kept only the in-frame ones, dropping some. The sample has about 74,000 clones; about 88% are singletons. The specimen sequenced was peripheral blood. Receptors were obtained from a man aged 70 or older with active or convalescent COVID-19. The CDR3 runs from the conserved cysteine through the conserved F or W. D genes are given only for firm matches. Size is omitted from some rows. Given values are once, few, many or a class for expanded clones.

D	V	J	size	DNA	CDR3
TRBD2	TRBV5-8	TRBJ2-5	-	TGTGCCAGCAACCGAGCGGGGGCGGCCCAGTACTTC	CASNRAGAAQYF
-	TRBV6-6	TRBJ1-2	-	TGTGCCAGCAGTTACAAAGGGGAATATGGCTACACCTTC	CASSYKGEYGYTF
-	TRBV13	TRBJ1-3	-	TGTGCCAGCAGCTTCGGTGGTGGAAACACCATATATTTT	CASSFGGGNTIYF
TRBD2	TRBV18	TRBJ2-1	-	TGTGCCAGCTCACCACCGGCCCTAGCGGGGGGCAATGAGCAGTTCTTC	CASSPPALAGGNEQFF
-	TRBV5-4	TRBJ2-5	few	TGTGCCAGCAGCCGGGGGGAGACCCAGTACTTC	CASSRGETQYF
-	TRBV20-1	TRBJ2-5	-	TGCAGTGCTTACAGCCAAGAGACCCAGTACTTC	CSAYSQETQYF
-	TRBV11-2	TRBJ1-1	once	TGTGCCAGCAGCTTAGGAGGCAGCTTGAACACTGAAGCTTTCTTT	CASSLGGSLNTEAFF
TRBD2	TRBV5-1	TRBJ2-7	-	TGCGCCAGCTGTTCGACAGTCGGGACTAGCGGGACCTCCTACGAGCAGTACTTC	CASCSTVGTSGTSYEQYF
TRBD1	TRBV5-4	TRBJ2-3	-	TGTGCCAGCAGCCCCCAGGGGGCGACAGATACGCAGTATTTT	CASSPQGATDTQYF
-	TRBV21-1	TRBJ2-1	few	TGTGCCAGCAGCACTCGCCAGGAGCGGGAGGGGGGCAATGAGCAGTTCTTC	CASSTRQEREGGNEQFF
-	TRBV11-2	TRBJ2-3	-	TGTGCCAGCAGGGCTCAGGGGCATACGCAGTATTTT	CASRAQGHTQYF
TRBD1	TRBV19	TRBJ2-5	-	TGTGCCAGTAGTACCCAGGGGGCCCTAAAAGAGACCCAGTACTTC	CASSTQGALKETQYF
TRBD1	TRBV28	TRBJ2-1	-	TGTGCCAGCAGTTTAGGACAGGGGGCAAGTTTCTACAATGAGCAGTTCTTC	CASSLGQGASFYNEQFF
-	TRBV30	TRBJ1-1	-	TGTGCCTGGAGTCCTAAGTTTCAGGTTTTAGAGACTGAAGCTTTCTTT	CAWSPKFQVLETEAFF
-	TRBV4-1	TRBJ2-3	-	TGCGCCAGCAGCCAAGATCGTCAGTCGGGAGATACGCAGTATTTT	CASSQDRQSGDTQYF
TRBD2	TRBV28	TRBJ2-1	-	TGTGCCAGCAGTCCCCACAGGGTTTTAGCGGGAGTGAATGAGCAGTTCTTC	CASSPHRVLAGVNEQFF
TRBD2	TRBV3-1/TRBV3-2	TRBJ2-7	-	TGTGCCAGCAGCCAATTAAGAAGCGGGGGGCGATACGAGCAGTACTTC	CASSQLRSGGRYEQYF
-	TRBV7-9	TRBJ1-2	-	TGTGCCAGCAGCTCCGTCGGGTATGGCTACACCTTC	CASSSVGYGYTF
TRBD2	TRBV27	TRBJ2-7	-	TGTGCCAGCAGCCACGGCGGGAGGAAATACGAGCAGTACTTC	CASSHGGRKYEQYF
TRBD2	TRBV28	TRBJ2-2	-	TGTGCCAGCAGTACCTTAGCGGGAGGGGGAATCGGGGAGCTGTTTTTT	CASSTLAGGGIGELFF
-	TRBV6-5	TRBJ1-3	-	TGTGCCAGCAGCCAACAGGGAACTGGAAACACCATATATTTT	CASSQQGTGNTIYF
TRBD1	TRBV6-6	TRBJ1-1	-	TGTGCCAGCAGTCGCGGGGACAGTACTGAAGCTTTCTTT	CASSRGDSTEAFF
TRBD2	TRBV11-3	TRBJ2-2	-	TGTGCCAGCAGGCTTGGAGCGGGAGGCGGGACCGGGGAGCTGTTTTTT	CASRLGAGGGTGELFF
TRBD2	TRBV28	TRBJ2-7	-	TGTGCCAGCAGTTTACGGGGCGGGAGACTCGAGCAGTACTTC	CASSLRGGRLEQYF
-	TRBV11-3	TRBJ2-2	-	TGTGCCAGCAGCTTAGGCACAGGGTCCGGGGAGCTGTTTTTT	CASSLGTGSGELFF
-	TRBV24-1	TRBJ1-2	-	TGTGCCACCAGTGCTGGAGACAACTATGGCTACACCTTC	CATSAGDNYGYTF
-	TRBV30	TRBJ1-6	-	TGTGCCTGGAGCTTGGGGGGGGGAAAACCCCTCCACTTT	CAWSLGGGKPLHF
TRBD1	TRBV9	TRBJ2-5	-	TGTGCCAGCAGCGTACTTCAGGGGGCGAGGGAGACCCAGTACTTC	CASSVLQGARETQYF
-	TRBV2	TRBJ1-5	-	TGTGCCAGCAGCCAGGGCAATCAGCCCCAGCATTTT	CASSQGNQPQHF
-	TRBV10-2	TRBJ2-1	-	TGCGCCAGCATCACAGGGTCGGACAATGAGCAGTTCTTC	CASITGSDNEQFF
TRBD2	TRBV25-1	TRBJ2-7	-	TGTGCCAGCCAGCAGGGACTAGCGGGAGGGTACGAGCAGTACTTC	CASQQGLAGGYEQYF
TRBD1	TRBV5-6	TRBJ1-4	-	TGTGCCAGCAGTTTCGGACAGGGAACTGAAAAACTGTTTTTT	CASSFGQGTEKLFF
TRBD2	TRBV6-5	TRBJ2-7	-	TGTGCCAGCAGTATGACTAGCGGGAGACACGAGCAGTACTTC	CASSMTSGRHEQYF
TRBD2	TRBV7-9	TRBJ2-1	-	TGTGCCAGCAGCTTCGGACTAGCGGGAGACAATGAGCAGTTCTTC	CASSFGLAGDNEQFF
TRBD1	TRBV6-1	TRBJ2-7	few	TGTGCCAGCAGTGAAGGGGGACAGGGGCAGCAGTACTTC	CASSEGGQGQQYF
TRBD1	TRBV29-1	TRBJ2-7	-	TGCAGCGTTGTTGAGTCAGGGGGCTTCAGCGGGTTTCCCTACGAGCAGTACTTC	CSVVESGGFSGFPYEQYF
TRBD1	TRBV3-1/TRBV3-2	TRBJ2-4	-	TGTGCCAGCAGCCCCCGGGACAGGGATTTGGGCATTCAGTACTTC	CASSPRDRDLGIQYF
-	TRBV24-1	TRBJ1-2	-	TGTGCCACCTATGGGCCCTTGGGCTACACCTTC	CATYGPLGYTF
-	TRBV10-3	TRBJ2-5	once	TGTGCCATCAGTGAGGGCAGGGCGGTGGAGACCCAGTACTTC	CAISEGRAVETQYF
-	TRBV18	TRBJ1-1	-	TGTGCCAGCTCACTCCGAGGGAGAGCGGCAGGGGACACTGAAGCTTTCTTT	CASSLRGRAAGDTEAFF
TRBD1	TRBV7-2	TRBJ1-4	-	TGTGCCAGCAGTTCTGTGGGACAGGGGGAAGAAAAACTGTTTTTT	CASSSVGQGEEKLFF
TRBD1	TRBV6-4	TRBJ1-5	once	TGTGCCAGCAGTGACTCAACGGACAGGAATCAGCCCCAGCATTTT	CASSDSTDRNQPQHF
-	TRBV18	TRBJ2-7	-	TGTGCCAGCTCACCTCGGGAGCCATCTTCGGGCGAGCAGTACTTC	CASSPREPSSGEQYF
TRBD1	TRBV2	TRBJ1-2	-	TGTGCCAGCTCAGGGCCGGGACAGAACTATGGCTACACCTTC	CASSGPGQNYGYTF
-	TRBV30	TRBJ1-1	-	TGTGCCTGGGCAGGGTCGAACACTGAAGCTTTCTTT	CAWAGSNTEAFF
TRBD1	TRBV10-3	TRBJ1-5	once	TGTGCCATCAGTGGGGACAGCGATCAGCCCCAGCATTTT	CAISGDSDQPQHF
-	TRBV12-3/TRBV12-4	TRBJ1-1	once	TGTGCCAGCAGTCCAGTTATTGAAGCTTTCTTT	CASSPVIEAFF
TRBD1	TRBV29-1	TRBJ2-1	-	TGCAGCGTCTTCCCAGGACAGGGGTCGGGTGAGCAGTTCTTC	CSVFPGQGSGEQFF
-	TRBV24-1	TRBJ2-1	few	TGTGCCACCAGCCGAGGTGGGGGGAATGAGCAGTTCTTC	CATSRGGGNEQFF
TRBD1	TRBV27	TRBJ1-4	-	TGTGCCAGCAGTTCGGGACAGGGGAGGCGAGAAAAACTGTTTTTT	CASSSGQGRREKLFF
TRBD1	TRBV19	TRBJ1-5	-	TGTGCCAGTGTTGACACAGGGGATGGACGGCAGCCCCAGCATTTT	CASVDTGDGRQPQHF
TRBD1	TRBV11-2	TRBJ1-2	once	TGTGCCAGCAGCCCATGGGGGGCCGACAGGGCCTATGGCTACACCTTC	CASSPWGADRAYGYTF
TRBD1	TRBV18	TRBJ1-4	few	TGTGCCAGCTCACCATACACAGGGGGAGAAACTAATGAAAAACTGTTTTTT	CASSPYTGGETNEKLFF